A single sample gave rise to the 5 T cell receptor beta chains below, sequenced in a study of human thymus T cells. Thymus tissue was removed during corrective cardiac surgery. Clones were read by immunoSEQ multiplex PCR, and TCRdb kept only the in-frame ones, dropping some. The repertoire holds 100,000 to 150,000 clones, with around 94% as singletons. The specimen sequenced was thymus tissue. The origin of the receptors is a boy less than two years old with a congenital heart defect but otherwise immunologically healthy.

The CDR3 spells CASSQDRGSTAQYF. The CDR3 coding sequence is TGTGCCAGCAGCCAAGATAGAGGAAGCACGGCGCAGTATTTT. The chain recombines TRBV4-2 with TRBJ2-3, with D unresolved. The length of the CDR3 is 14 residues. V was pared by 0 bases and J by 10 bases, with 14 bases between. Germline CDR1 reads LGHNA; CDR2 reads YNFKEQ.

V and J are TRBV7-6 and TRBJ2-1; 8 positions agree with TRBD2. The CDR3 is 16 residues long. CDR1 and CDR2 (germline): SGHVS, FNYEAQ. The J segment lost 5 bases and the V segment lost 5 bases, leaving 11 bases of the junction unmatched. CDR3 region: CASSEEGLVLHNEQFF. The CDR3 region has the DNA TGTGCCAGCAGCGAGGAGGGACTAGTTCTCCACAATGAGCAGTTCTTC.

The V call is TRBV10-1, the J call TRBJ1-1; TRBD1 matches 9 bases. The CDR3 runs to 15 residues. The junction had 2 bases not matched to a gene; V was cut back by 0 bases and J by 3 bases. Per germline, CDR1 WNHNN and CDR2 SYGVQD (reference sequence). CDR3 sequence (DNA): TGCGCCAGCAGTGAGTCGGACAGGGGAGACACTGAAGCTTTCTTT. Translated, it gives CASSESDRGDTEAFF.

This chain connects TRBV11-3 to TRBJ1-2; 7 bases are shared with TRBD1. The ends lost 2 bases at V and 2 bases at J; junction bases unmatched: 5. Germline loops: CDR1 SGHNT, CDR2 YENEEA. CDR3 length equals 15 residues. The CDR3 nucleotides are TGTGCCAGCAGCTTAACAAGGGGGCAGAACTATGGCTACACCTTC. Residues: CASSLTRGQNYGYTF.

V is TRBV4-1 and J is TRBJ2-7, with 10 bases fitting TRBD1. Germline-derived CDR1 and CDR2 are MGHRA and YSYEKL. V shed 2 bases and J 2 bases; nucleotides not matched to a gene: 3. This CDR3 comprises 15 residues. CDR3 residues: CASSQMGTGAYEQYF. CDR3 coding DNA: TGCGCCAGCAGCCAAATGGGGACAGGGGCCTACGAGCAGTACTTC.